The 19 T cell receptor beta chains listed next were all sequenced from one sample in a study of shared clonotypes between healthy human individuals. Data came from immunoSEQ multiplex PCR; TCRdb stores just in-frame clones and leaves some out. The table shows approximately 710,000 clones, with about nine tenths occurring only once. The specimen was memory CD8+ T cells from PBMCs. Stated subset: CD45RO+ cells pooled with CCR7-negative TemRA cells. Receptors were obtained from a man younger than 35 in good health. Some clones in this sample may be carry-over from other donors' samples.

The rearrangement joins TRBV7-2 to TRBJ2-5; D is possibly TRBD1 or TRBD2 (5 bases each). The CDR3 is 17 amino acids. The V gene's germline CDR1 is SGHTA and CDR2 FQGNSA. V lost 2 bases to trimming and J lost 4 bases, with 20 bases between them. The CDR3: CASSLCFGRGGGETQYF. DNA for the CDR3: TGTGCCAGCAGCTTATGTTTCGGTAGGGGTGGGGGAGAGACCCAGTACTTC.

CDR3 loop: CASSLDNGSGERDTQYF. CDR3 nucleotide sequence: TGTGCCAGCAGCTTAGATAACGGCTCCGGGGAACGAGATACGCAGTATTTT. The chain couples TRBV11-3 to TRBJ2-3, with D possibly being TRBD2 (5 bases). V lost 0 bases and J 5 bases, leaving 18 bases between the germline ends. Germline lookup yields CDR1 SGHNT and CDR2 YENEEA. There are 17 residues in the CDR3.

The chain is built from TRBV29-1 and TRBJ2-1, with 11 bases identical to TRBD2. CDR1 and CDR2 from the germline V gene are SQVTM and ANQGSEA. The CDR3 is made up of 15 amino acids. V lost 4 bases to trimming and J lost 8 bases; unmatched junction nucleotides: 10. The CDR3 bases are TGCAGCGTTGTTGTAACTAGCGGGAGTATCCATGAGCAGTTCTTC. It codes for CSVVVTSGSIHEQFF.

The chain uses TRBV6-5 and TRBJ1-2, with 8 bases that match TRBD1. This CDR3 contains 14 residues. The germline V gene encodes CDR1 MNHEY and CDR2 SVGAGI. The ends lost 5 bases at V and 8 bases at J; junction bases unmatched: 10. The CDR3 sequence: CASSQRQGSGGYTF. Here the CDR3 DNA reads TGTGCCAGCAGTCAACGACAGGGGAGTGGCGGCTACACCTTC.

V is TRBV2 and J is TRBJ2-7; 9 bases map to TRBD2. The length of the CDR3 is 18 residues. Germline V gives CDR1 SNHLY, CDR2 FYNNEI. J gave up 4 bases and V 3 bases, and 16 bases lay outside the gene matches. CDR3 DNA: TGTGCCAGCAGTGAGCAGACTAGCGGAGAGGCTCTGGGGTACGAGCAGTACTTC. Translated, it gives CASSEQTSGEALGYEQYF. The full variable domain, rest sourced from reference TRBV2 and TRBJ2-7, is EPEVTQTPSHQVTQMGQEVILRCVPISNHLYFYWYRQILGQKVEFLVSFYNNEISEKSEIFDDQFSVERPDGSNFTLKIRSTKLEDSAMYFCASSEQTSGEALGYEQYFGPGTRLTVT.

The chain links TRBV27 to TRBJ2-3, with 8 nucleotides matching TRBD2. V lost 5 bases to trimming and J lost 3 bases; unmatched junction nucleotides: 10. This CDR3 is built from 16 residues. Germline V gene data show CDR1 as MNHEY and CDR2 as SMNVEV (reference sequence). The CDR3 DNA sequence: TGTGCCAGCAGTGCCCAACAAGCGGGAGTAACAGATACGCAGTATTTT. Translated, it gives CASSAQQAGVTDTQYF.

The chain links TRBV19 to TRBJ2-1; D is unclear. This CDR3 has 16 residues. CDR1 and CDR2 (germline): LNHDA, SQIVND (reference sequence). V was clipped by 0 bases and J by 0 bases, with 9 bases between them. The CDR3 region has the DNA TGTGCCAGTAGTATAGATAACCCGAGCTCCTACAATGAGCAGTTCTTC. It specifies CASSIDNPSSYNEQFF.

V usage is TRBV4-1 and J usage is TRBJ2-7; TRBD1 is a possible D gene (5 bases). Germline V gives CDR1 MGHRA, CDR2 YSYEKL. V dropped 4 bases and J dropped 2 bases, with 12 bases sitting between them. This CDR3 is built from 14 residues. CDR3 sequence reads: CASSLWGAAYEQYF. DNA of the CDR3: TGCGCCAGCAGCCTTTGGGGCGCCGCCTACGAGCAGTACTTC.

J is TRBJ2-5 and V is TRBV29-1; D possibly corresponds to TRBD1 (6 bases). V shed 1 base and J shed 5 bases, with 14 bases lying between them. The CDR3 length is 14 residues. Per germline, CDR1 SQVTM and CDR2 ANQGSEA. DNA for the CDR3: TGCAGCGTTGAAGGAGGACAGATTGGGGAGACCCAGTACTTC. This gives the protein CSVEGGQIGETQYF. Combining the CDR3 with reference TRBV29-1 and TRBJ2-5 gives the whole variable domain SAVISQKPSRDICQRGTSLTIQCQVDSQVTMMFWYRQQPGQSLTLIATANQGSEATYESGFVIDKFPISRPNLTFSTLTVSNMSPEDSSIYLCSVEGGQIGETQYFGPGTRLLVL.

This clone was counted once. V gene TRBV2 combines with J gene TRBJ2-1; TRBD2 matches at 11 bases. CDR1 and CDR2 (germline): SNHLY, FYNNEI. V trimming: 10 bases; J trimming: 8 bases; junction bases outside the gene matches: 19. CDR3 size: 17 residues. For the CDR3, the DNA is TGTGCCACCTATAGCGGGAGGGCCAGGTTCCATGGCTATGAGCAGTTCTTC. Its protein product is CATYSGRARFHGYEQFF.

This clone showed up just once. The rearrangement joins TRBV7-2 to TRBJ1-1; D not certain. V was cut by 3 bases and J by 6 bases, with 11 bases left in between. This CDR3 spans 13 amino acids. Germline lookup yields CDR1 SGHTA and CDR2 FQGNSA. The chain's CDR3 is CASSFRGVAEAFF. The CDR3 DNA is TGTGCCAGCAGCTTCCGGGGAGTCGCTGAAGCTTTCTTT.

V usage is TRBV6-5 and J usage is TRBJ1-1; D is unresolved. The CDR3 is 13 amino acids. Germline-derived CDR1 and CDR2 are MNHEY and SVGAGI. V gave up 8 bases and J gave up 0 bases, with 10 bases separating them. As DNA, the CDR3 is TGTGCCAGCTTGAGATCGATGAACACTGAAGCTTTCTTT. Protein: CASLRSMNTEAFF.

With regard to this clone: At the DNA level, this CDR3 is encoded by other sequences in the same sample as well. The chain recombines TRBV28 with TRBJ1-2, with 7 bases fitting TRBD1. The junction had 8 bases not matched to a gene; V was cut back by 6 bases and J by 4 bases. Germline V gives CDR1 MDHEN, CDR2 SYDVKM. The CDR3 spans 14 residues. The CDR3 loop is CASSLRGGGYGYTF. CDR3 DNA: TGTGCCAGCAGCCTACGAGGGGGCGGCTATGGCTACACCTTC.

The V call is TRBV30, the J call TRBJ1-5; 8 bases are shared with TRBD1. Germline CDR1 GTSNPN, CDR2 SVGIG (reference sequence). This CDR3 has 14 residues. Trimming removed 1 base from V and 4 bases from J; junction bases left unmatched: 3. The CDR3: CAWSGTGRNQPQHF. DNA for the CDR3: TGTGCCTGGAGTGGGACAGGGAGGAATCAGCCCCAGCATTTT.

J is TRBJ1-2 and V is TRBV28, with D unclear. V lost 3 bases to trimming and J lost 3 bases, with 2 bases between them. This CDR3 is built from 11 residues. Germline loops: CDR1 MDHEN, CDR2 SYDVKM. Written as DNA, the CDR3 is TGTGCCAGCAGTTTTTACTATGGCTACACCTTC. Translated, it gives CASSFYYGYTF.

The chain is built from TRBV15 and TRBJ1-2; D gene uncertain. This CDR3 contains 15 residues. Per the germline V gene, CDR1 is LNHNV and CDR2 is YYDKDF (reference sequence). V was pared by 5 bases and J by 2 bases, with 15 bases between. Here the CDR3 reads CATSPRTIQNYGYTF. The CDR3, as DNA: TGTGCCACCAGCCCACGGACCATACAGAACTATGGCTACACCTTC.

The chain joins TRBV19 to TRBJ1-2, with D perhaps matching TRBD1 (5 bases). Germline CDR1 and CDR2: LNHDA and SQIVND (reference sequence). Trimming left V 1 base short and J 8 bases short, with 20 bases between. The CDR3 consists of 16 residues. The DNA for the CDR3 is TGTGCCAGTAGTATAGTCCACCCGGGGCACCCGGCGGGCTACACCTTC. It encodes CASSIVHPGHPAGYTF.

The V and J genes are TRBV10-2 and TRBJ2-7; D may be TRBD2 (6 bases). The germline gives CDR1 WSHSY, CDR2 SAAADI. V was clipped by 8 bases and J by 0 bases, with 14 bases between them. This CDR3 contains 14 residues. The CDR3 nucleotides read TGCGCCAGCGCTATTATCGGGAGCTCCTACGAGCAGTACTTC. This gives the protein CASAIIGSSYEQYF.

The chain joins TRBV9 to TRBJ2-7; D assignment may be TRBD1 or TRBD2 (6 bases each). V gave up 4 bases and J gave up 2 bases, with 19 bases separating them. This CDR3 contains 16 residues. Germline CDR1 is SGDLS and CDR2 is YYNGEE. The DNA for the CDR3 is TGTGCCAGCAGCTCGGGGGCAGGGGTACTTCCCTACGAGCAGTACTTC. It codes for CASSSGAGVLPYEQYF.